The TCR beta chain described here comes from a study of cytomegalovirus exposure and HLA in healthy donors. Study summary: The roughly 130 validation repertoires used the same platform as the 600 to 750 first-cohort repertoires (as reported by a later analysis).

Clones were sequenced by immunoSEQ multiplex PCR, and TCRdb holds only the in-frame ones, with some missing. The sample shows about 170,000 clones, 75% to 90% of them seen only once. Comment on this clone: What it binds is unknown.

The donors belonged to the approximately 120-subject validation cohort, separate from the roughly 720-subject first cohort. V gave up 8 bases and J gave up 3 bases; unmatched junction bases: 6. This CDR3 spans 14 amino acids. CDR1 is LNHNV and CDR2 is YYDKDF in the germline V gene (reference sequence). General study results and limits: It was approximately 160 TCR beta chains that were listed as cytomegalovirus-associated. The tendency of first-cohort TCR clusters to co-occur in the approximately 110 validation repertoires was the finding of a later analysis.

The chain couples TRBV15 to TRBJ2-7; 11 positions agree with TRBD1. The origin of this receptor is a woman younger than 30 in good health and CMV-seronegative. Sequenced sample: PBMCs. DNA of the CDR3: TGTGCCACCTCCACCGGGACAGGGGGCTACGAGCAGTACTTC. As protein: CATSTGTGGYEQYF. The variable domain in full, with the rest retrieved from reference TRBV15 and TRBJ2-7, is DAMVIQNPRYQVTQFGKPVTLSCSQTLNHNVMYWYQQKSSQAPKLLFHYYDKDFNNEADTPDNFQSRRPNTSFCFLDIRSPGLGDTAMYLCATSTGTGGYEQYFGPGTRLTVT.